A single sample is the source of the 3 T cell receptor beta chains below, sequenced in a study of early T cells in non-severe SARS-CoV-2 infection. TCRdb independently ran MiXCR on the 5' RACE reads; one entry per CDR3 protein. The table records about 40,000 distinct CDR3 sequences, 5.8% of them present only once. Material: whole blood. These receptors were collected from an adult who was a healthcare worker with PCR-confirmed SARS-CoV-2 infection or an uninfected control (not recorded which).

As concerns this clonotype: A read error may explain this, as a much larger clone is one base away. This rearrangement joins TRBV18 to TRBJ2-5; 7 nucleotides match TRBD2. Germline CDR1 reads KGHSH; CDR2 reads LQKENI. This CDR3 has 15 residues. V was clipped by 1 base and J by 2 bases; unmatched bases: 4. CDR3 region: CASSPRAGRQETQYF. In DNA, the CDR3 is TGTGCCAGCTCACCACGAGCGGGGAGACAAGAGACCCAGTACTTC.

The table lists this clonotype with many counts. The chain recombines TRBV6-5 with TRBJ1-1; D is unclear. The CDR3 contains 13 residues. V lost 3 bases, J lost 4 bases, and 9 bases lay in between. Germline V gene sequence: CDR1 MNHEY, CDR2 SVGAGI. The CDR3 region has the DNA TGTGCCAGCAGTTATAACGAGGGCACTGAAGCTTTCTTT. Its protein product is CASSYNEGTEAFF.

Only a few counts were recorded for this clonotype. The chain combines TRBV27 with TRBJ2-2, with D possibly TRBD2 on 5 matching bases. This CDR3 has 13 amino acids. Looked up from germline, CDR1 is MNHEY and CDR2 is SMNVEV (reference sequence). V was clipped by 2 bases and J by 7 bases, with 8 bases between them. The CDR3 reads CASSLGRVGELFF. The CDR3 DNA reads TGTGCCAGCAGTTTAGGGCGGGTCGGGGAGCTGTTTTTT.